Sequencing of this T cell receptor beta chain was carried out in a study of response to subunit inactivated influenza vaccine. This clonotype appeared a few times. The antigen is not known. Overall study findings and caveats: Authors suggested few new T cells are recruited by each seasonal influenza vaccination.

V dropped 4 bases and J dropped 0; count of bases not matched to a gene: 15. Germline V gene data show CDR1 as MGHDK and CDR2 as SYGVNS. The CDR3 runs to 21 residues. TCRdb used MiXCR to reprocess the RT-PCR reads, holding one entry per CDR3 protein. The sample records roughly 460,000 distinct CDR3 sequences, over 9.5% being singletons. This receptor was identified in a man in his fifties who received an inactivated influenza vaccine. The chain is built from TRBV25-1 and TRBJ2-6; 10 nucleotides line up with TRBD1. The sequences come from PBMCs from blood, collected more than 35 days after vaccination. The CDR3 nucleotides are TGTGCCAGCAGTGGCGTATCCGGGACAGGGGCCATAAGCTCTGGGGCCAACGTCCTGACTTTC. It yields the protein CASSGVSGTGAISSGANVLTF. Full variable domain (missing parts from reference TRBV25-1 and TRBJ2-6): EADIYQTPRYLVIGTGKKITLECSQTMGHDKMYWYQQDPGMELHLIHYSYGVNSTEKGDLSSESTVSRIRTEHFPLTLESARPSHTSQYLCASSGVSGTGAISSGANVLTFGAGSRLTVL.